This is a list of T cell receptor beta chains from one sample in a study of shared clonotypes between healthy human individuals. Assay: immunoSEQ multiplex PCR; the TCRdb copy retains only in-frame clones and omits some. Here the sample spans about 470,000 clones, around 79% being singletons. The sample was PBMCs. The receptors were gathered from a woman in her forties in good health. Some clones in this sample may be carry-over from other donors' samples. Each CDR3 is given without its conserved first and last residue.

J gene | V gene | CDR3 protein
TRBJ2-1 | TRBV5-1 | ASSLVGDSSYNEQF
TRBJ2-7 | TRBV11-2 | ASSLVIAGDREQY
TRBJ1-5 | TRBV7-2 | ASSLVGGNQPQH
TRBJ2-7 | TRBV11-2 | ASSLAGEASEQY
TRBJ1-5 | TRBV4-1 | ASSRGQPAQPQH
TRBJ1-1 | TRBV5-1 | ASSLGQASEAF
TRBJ1-2 | TRBV6-5 | ASSSTPNYGYT
TRBJ1-2 | TRBV18 | ASSPTRDRDYGYT
TRBJ2-1 | TRBV29-1 | SVEGGLAGGPDEQF
TRBJ2-1 | TRBV28 | ASTKASYNEQF